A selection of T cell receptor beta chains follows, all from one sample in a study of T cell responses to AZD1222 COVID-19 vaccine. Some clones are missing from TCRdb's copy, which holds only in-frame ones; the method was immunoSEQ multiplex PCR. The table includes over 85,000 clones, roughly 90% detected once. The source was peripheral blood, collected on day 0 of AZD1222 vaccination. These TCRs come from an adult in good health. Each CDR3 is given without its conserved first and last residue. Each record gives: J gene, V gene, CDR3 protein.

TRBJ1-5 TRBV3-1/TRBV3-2 ASSQGYYDQPQH
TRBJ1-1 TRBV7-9 ASSLIQGAGTEAF
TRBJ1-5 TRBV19 ASSMNQPQH
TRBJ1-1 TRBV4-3 ASSHKAPSPENTEAF
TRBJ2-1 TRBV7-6 ASSLLGQSNNEQF
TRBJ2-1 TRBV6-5 ASSYGNSNEQF
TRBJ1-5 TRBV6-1 ASSEEGWDDQPQH
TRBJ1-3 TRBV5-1 ASSLVADSGNTIY
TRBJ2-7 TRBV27 ASSRGTITGTQGVNEQY
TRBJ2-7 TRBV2 ASSVTRGGQGEQY
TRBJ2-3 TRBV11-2 ASSLTGISTDTQY
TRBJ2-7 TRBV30 AWRGGSFYEQY
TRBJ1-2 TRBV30 AWSVRRVDGGYT
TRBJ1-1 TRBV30 AWRTGLNTEAF
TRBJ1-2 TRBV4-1 ASSQGPTANYGYT
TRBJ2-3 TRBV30 AWNGQWSTDTQY
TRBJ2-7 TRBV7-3 ASSLEGGPYEQY
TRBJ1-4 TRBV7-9 ASSRTGRTNEKLF
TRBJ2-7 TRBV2 ASRPGTHSYEQY
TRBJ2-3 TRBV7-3 ASSLRTSTDTQY
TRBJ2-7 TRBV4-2 ASSQYTSGSYEQY
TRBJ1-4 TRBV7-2 ASSLVSLGTTNEKLF
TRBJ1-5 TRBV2 ASSEERQGRGQPQH
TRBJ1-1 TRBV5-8 ASSLRASTPNTEAF
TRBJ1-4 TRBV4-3 ASSQDQTGEKKLF
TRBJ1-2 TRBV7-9 ASSLLADLSGGYT
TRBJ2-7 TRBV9 ASSVLASQSEQY
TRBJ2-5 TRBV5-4 ASSLATGTQY
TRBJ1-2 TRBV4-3 ASSQDGSGRYGYT
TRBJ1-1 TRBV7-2 ASSSHPNTEAF
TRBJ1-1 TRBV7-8 ASSWDRGRGNTEAF
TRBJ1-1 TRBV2 ASSEGVNTEAF
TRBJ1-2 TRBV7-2 ASSLDRDSGYT
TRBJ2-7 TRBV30 ALGGVYEQY
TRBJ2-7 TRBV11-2 ASSFRTGGYYEQY
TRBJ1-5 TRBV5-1 ASSLGGTGVNQPQH
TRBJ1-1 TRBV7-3 ASSSQRNTEAF
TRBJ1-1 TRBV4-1 ASSQEMFQGRDTEAF
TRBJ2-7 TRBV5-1 ASSLVGLAGVGTSYEQY
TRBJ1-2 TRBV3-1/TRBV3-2 ASSQRSGWREAGYT
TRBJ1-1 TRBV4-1 ASSQDRMNTEAF
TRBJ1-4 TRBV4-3 ASSQDRASNEKLF
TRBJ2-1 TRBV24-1 ATSGGAYNEQF